This is a list of T cell receptor beta chains from one sample in a study of breast tumors, draining lymph nodes, adjacent tissues. In TCRdb, the multiplex PCR reads were re-called with MiXCR into one record per CDR3 protein. The sample records 150,000 to 200,000 distinct CDR3 sequences, around a third being singletons. Sequencing was performed on axillary lymph node tissue. These receptors originate from a female donor with breast cancer. Some clones in this sample may be carry-over from other donors' samples. The CDR3 runs from the conserved cysteine through the conserved F or W. D genes are given only for firm matches. Not every row has a clone size; where given, it reads once, few, many or a size class.

>TRBV10-3|NA|many|TRBJ1-5
TGTGCCATCAGTGAGTCTTGGGGTAATCAGCCCCAGCATTTT
CAISESWGNQPQHF
>TRBV5-1|NA|many|TRBJ2-5
TGCGCCAGCAGCTTAGGGACCGAAGAGACCCAGTACTTC
CASSLGTEETQYF
>TRBV12-5|NA|once|TRBJ2-2
TGTGCTAGTGACGAGGACCCAGCCAATGGCTACACCGGGGAGCTGTTTTTT
CASDEDPANGYTGELFF
>TRBV9|TRBD1|NA|TRBJ2-2
TGTGCCAGCAGCGGGGGACCCGGGACAGGCAACACCGGGGAGCTGTTTTTT
CASSGGPGTGNTGELFF
>TRBV11-2|NA|many|TRBJ1-4
TGTGCCAGCAGCTCCCGACTGGCAACTAATGAAAAACTGTTTTTT
CASSSRLATNEKLFF
>TRBV4-2|NA|once|TRBJ2-1
TGTGCCAGCAGCCAAGATAGGGAGAGGAACAATGAGCAGTTCTTC
CASSQDRERNNEQFF
>TRBV7-2|NA|many|TRBJ2-1
TGTGCCAGCAGCTTAGAGGGCAGGGTCGCCAATGAGCAGTTCTTC
CASSLEGRVANEQFF
>TRBV28|NA|few|TRBJ2-7
TGTGCCAGCAGTCCCCCCGGGGGGCGCGTCAACGAGCAGTACTTC
CASSPPGGRVNEQYF
>TRBV6-4|NA|many|TRBJ2-1
TGTGCCAGCAGTTGGGGCTCTAAGGGGGACAATGAGCAGTTCTTC
CASSWGSKGDNEQFF
>TRBV12-5|NA|many|TRBJ1-5
TGTGCTAGTGGTGGGACGGGATACAATCAGCCCCAGCATTTT
CASGGTGYNQPQHF
>TRBV6-5|NA|many|TRBJ2-2
TGTGCCAGCATAGGCAACACCGGGGAGCTGTTTTTT
CASIGNTGELFF
>TRBV7-8|NA|many|TRBJ1-2
TGTGCCAGCAGCTACCACAGGGTCGGCTACACCTTC
CASSYHRVGYTF
>TRBV10-3|NA|many|TRBJ2-6
TGTGCCATCAGTACCTATCCGGGCCTCCTTCCCAACTCTGGGGCCAACGTCCTGCCTTTC
CAISTYPGLLPNSGANVLPF
>TRBV4-1|NA|many|TRBJ2-6
TGCGTCAGCAGCCAAGACGGTTTTGGGGCCAACGTCCTGACTTTC
CVSSQDGFGANVLTF
>TRBV20-1|NA|many|TRBJ2-7
TGCAGTGCTAGTGGCGAGGAGGGGAGCTCCTACGAGCAGTACTTC
CSASGEEGSSYEQYF
>TRBV13|NA|many|TRBJ2-7
TGTGCCAGCAGCTTAGGCGGGCAGGTCGACGAGCAGTACTTC
CASSLGGQVDEQYF
>TRBV11-3|NA|many|TRBJ2-7
TGTGCCAGCAGCTTCCGGATCTACGAGCAGTACTTC
CASSFRIYEQYF
>TRBV27|TRBD2|many|TRBJ2-5
TGTGCCAGCAGTCGTAGACTAGCGAGGGGTGAGACCCAGTACTTC
CASSRRLARGETQYF